The entry below gives a single TCR beta chain sequence along with its context. The junction differs from germline at one of its ends, possibly a read error. Roughly 10 milliliters was the volume of peripheral blood drawn from each donor. This specimen belongs to a study of blood T cells in healthy people across ages. Together with a sample-barcoded 5' primer, a J-beta primer mix was included in a second PCR lasting roughly 6 to 12 cycles. TCRdb redid the calling of the 5' RACE reads with MiXCR, one entry per CDR3 protein. The table lists hundreds of thousands of distinct CDR3 sequences, roughly 26% of them singletons. These data were likewise used in another study, on T cells of mothers and their children.

Sequencing was carried out using blood. The TCR was taken from a boy aged 10-17 years in good health.

The CDR3 DNA sequence: TGTGCCAGCAGTGTGCTAGCGGGGGTCACAGATGCGCAGTATTTT. Translation: CASSVLAGVTDAQYF. This rearrangement joins TRBV2 to TRBJ2-3; 10 bases align to TRBD2. Per the germline V gene, CDR1 is SNHLY and CDR2 is FYNNEI. The CDR3 is 15 amino acids.